This TCR beta chain was obtained from a study of shared T cell receptors in the human thymus. Trimming cost V 6 bases and J 0 bases, with 11 bases left between them. The CDR3 sequence is 14 residues long. In germline, CDR1 is MNHNY, CDR2 SVGAGI (reference sequence). Produced via immunoSEQ multiplex PCR; TCRdb's table is partial and in-frame only. The data show hundreds of thousands of clones, with about 89% seen just once and under 0.01% held by the top ten. The same data also went into a second study, on human thymus T cells. That study adds: It was from resections taken during corrective heart surgery that the thymus tissue came.

This sequence joins TRBV6-6 and TRBJ1-2; possible D gene TRBD1, 6 bases. The sample consisted of thymocytes. The TCR comes from a boy less than two years old with a congenital heart defect. The CDR3 loop reads CASRRTVPNYGYTF. The CDR3 nucleotides are TGTGCCAGCAGACGGACAGTTCCTAACTATGGCTACACCTTC.